This TCR beta chain was retrieved from a study of blood T cells in healthy people across ages (dated by TCRdb to the mid-2010s). As for the study more broadly: In model experiments, template switching captured about one uniquely barcoded TCR beta cDNA molecule for every two T cells. The study measured age-related changes in TCR beta repertoire diversity using deep sequencing normalized with unique cDNA molecular identifiers. The donors were divided into four age groups: young (average roughly 17 years), middle-aged (over 35), aged (around 59) and long-lived (about 79). For two donors (one aged 18 to 30 and one aged 80 or older), the study analyzed two additional independent replicas of 1 million unique cDNA reads from the same blood draw. Findings and caveats that apply to the study as a whole: As age increased, observed TCR beta diversity per million T cells dropped in a roughly linear way, and a significant reduction was already evident by age 40. Donor CMV infection status was unknown, potentially confounding age-related changes in expanded clonotypes. Compared with the aged group, the long-lived group had more naive CD4+ T cells, fewer expanded clones and increased TCR diversity, suggesting age selection. Bulk unsorted PBMC profiling prevented conclusive comparison of naive and antigen-experienced compartments. Estimates of total diversity based on one million sequenced T cells were considered lower bounds and underestimates. Observed TCR beta diversity correlated strongly with the percentage of naive T cells measured by flow cytometry.

In the case of this clonotype: No antigen is known for it. No clone much larger than this one lies a single base away; base qualities are absent.

Systemically healthy Caucasian individuals from Russia, some 36 in total and aged about 6 to 95 years, were included as donors. Ten milliliters of peripheral blood were drawn from each donor into EDTA-treated Vacutainer tubes. PBMCs were isolated by Ficoll-Paque density-gradient centrifugation, with at least 6 million obtained per sample. Trizol reagent was used to extract total RNA from the PBMCs, yielding at least 5 micrograms per sample. Naive CD45RAhigh/CD27high T cell percentages were measured by flow cytometry on a PBMC aliquot from every donor. A distance of 11 bases separates the germline ends of V and J, which lose 5 bases and 2 bases respectively. The CDR3 numbers 14 residues from cysteine through phenylalanine. Just CDR3 DNA is preserved here, 42 bases in frame from base 1. Receptors were amplified or captured by 5' RACE. Data came from an Illumina HiSeq 2500. A second PCR of about 6 to 11 cycles was run with a J-beta primer mix and a sample-barcoded 5' primer. Each TCR beta cDNA molecule received a unique molecular identifier from a template-switch 5' adaptor carrying 12 random nucleotides. Each sample yielded at least 2.5 million CDR3-containing paired-end reads. The Mint cDNA synthesis kit, primed by a TRBC-specific oligonucleotide, was used to synthesize first-strand cDNA from all RNA. Following uracil-DNA glycosylase treatment, all cDNA underwent a first 18-cycle PCR with the universal primers M1SS and BC2_uni_R. The paper's data handling went like this. For normalization, 1 million high-quality reads, each with a distinct molecular identifier, were randomly selected from each sample. Reads with shared molecular identifiers were discarded instead of being binned into consensus sequences. MiTCR, with a Q25 quality threshold and the strictest error-elimination algorithm, was used for CDR3 identification, clonotype clustering and error correction. Lower-bound total TCR beta diversity was estimated with a nonparametric unseen species model using Euler transformation. TCRdb handled the public reads itself, with Q25 trimming in fastp and clone calling in MiXCR, and kept productive beta chains. All rows with the same CDR3 protein become a single entry with the most common DNA and genes. TCRdb's processing, not the authors' own work, is the source of the V and J calls. A total of roughly 1 million distinct CDR3 sequences appear in this sample, around 25% of them only once. 0.75% of the sample is in the top ten clones.

This same sample was also part of a study on T cells of mothers and their children. In that second paper, the authors write: Nine systemically healthy Caucasian individuals served as donors, namely three mothers together with their six children. cDNA synthesis consumed the entire amount of extracted RNA, loaded at approximately 1.6 ug RNA in each 15 ul reaction. In the second PCR, the M1S primer added sample barcodes and 2-4 random nucleotides. Each mother yielded over 9.5 million TCR beta CDR3 reads and each child 3 million or so reads. Thymic selection shapes the output of TCR recombination in a similar way in related and unrelated pairs, and inherited differences have a minor effect. Normalized repertoire overlap was always found to be slightly, but never significantly, higher in related mother-child pairs than in unrelated mother-child pairs. No persistent microchimeric T cell clones were detected, at a sensitivity of around 97 clones per million clonotypes. Deep NGS was used in the study to compare the TCR beta repertoires of mothers and children and to look for features that separate related mother-child pairs from unrelated individuals. The mean age was 40 +/- 4 years for the mothers and around 11 +/- 4 years for the children. After adapters were ligated using NEBNext reagents, the libraries underwent 100+100 nt paired-end sequencing on an Illumina HiSeq 2000. Mother and child libraries were prepared a month apart and sequenced in separate runs to prevent cross-contamination. Each donor had between roughly 450,000 and 2,300,000 distinct TCR beta clonotypes identified. Naive TCR beta clonotypes were estimated from low-frequency clonotypes matched to each donor's FACS-determined naive share, without sorting.

Input material: blood. The V gene is TRBV12-3 or TRBV12-4 and the J gene is TRBJ2-3, with no confident D gene call. The clonotype comes from a girl aged 2 to 10 in good health. The DNA is as follows: TGTGCCAGCAGTCCCATTGGTCCCACAGATACGCAGTATTTT. This codes for CASSPIGPTDTQYF.